These 30 T cell receptor beta chains were all obtained from the same sample, sequenced in a study of brain metastases from non-small cell lung cancer (dated by TCRdb to the late 2010s). Library preparation used the immunoSEQ multiplex PCR assay. TCRdb mirrors the immuneACCESS table, restricted to in-frame sequences. Some clones are absent from its copies; in checked studies, under half trace to an unresolved V gene, and the reason for the others is unknown. This sample has 1,000 to 1,500 clones in its table, and nearly 90% of those were observed once. The ten largest make up under 8% of the sample. Sequences were obtained from primary lung tumor tissue. The cell subset or site label on this specimen signifies: primary lung tumor paired with brain metastasis. Receptors were obtained from a donor aged 40 or older with non-small cell lung cancer.

This clone is labeled as large. V usage is TRBV7-6 and J usage is TRBJ1-1, with a weak D call TRBD1 (5 bases). Trimming pared 5 bases from V and 1 base from J, leaving 5 bases between. The CDR3 has 12 residues. The germline CDR1 and CDR2 sequences are SGHVS and FNYEAQ. Here the CDR3 DNA reads TGTGCCAGCAGCCAGGGGAACACTGAAGCTTTCTTT. Its protein is CASSQGNTEAFF.

The chain uses TRBV19 and TRBJ2-2; TRBD1 agrees at 11 bases. The V gene's germline CDR1 is LNHDA and CDR2 SQIVND (reference sequence). V lost 2 bases to trimming and J lost 6 bases; unmatched junction nucleotides: 5. CDR3 length: 16 amino acids. The CDR3 coding sequence is TGTGCCAGTAGTATACAAGGACAGGGGGCTGCCGGGGAGCTGTTTTTT. Amino acid sequence: CASSIQGQGAAGELFF.

Turning to this clone: At one of its ends the junction is not consistent with the germline gene, which may arise from a read error. This sequence joins TRBV9 and TRBJ1-2, with 7 nucleotides matching TRBD1. The CDR3 spans 14 residues. CDR1 and CDR2 (germline): SGDLS, YYNGEE. As DNA, the CDR3 is TGTGCTAGCAGCCCCCAGGGGGGTATCTATGGCTACACCTTC. This gives the protein CASSPQGGIYGYTF.

This chain joins TRBV3-1 (or the pseudogene TRBV3-2) and TRBJ2-3; D could derive from TRBD1 or TRBD2 (6 bases each). Germline CDR1 is LGHDT and CDR2 is YNNKEL (reference sequence). V lost 0 bases, J lost 2 bases, and 21 bases lay in between. This CDR3 comprises 19 residues. The chain's CDR3 is CASSQDWSERGDFTDTQYF. The CDR3 DNA is TGTGCCAGCAGCCAAGATTGGTCGGAGAGGGGGGATTTCACAGATACGCAGTATTTT.

The table lists this clone with a few counts. J is TRBJ1-5 and V is TRBV2; D remains ambiguous. This CDR3 has 13 amino acids. CDR1 is SNHLY and CDR2 is FYNNEI in the germline V gene. V lost 10 bases to trimming and J lost 4 bases, with 14 bases between them. CDR3 nucleotide sequence: TGTGCCACTAAACCGGATGCTAATCAGCCCCAGCATTTT. As protein: CATKPDANQPQHF. The whole variable domain, remainder taken from reference TRBV2 and TRBJ1-5, is EPEVTQTPSHQVTQMGQEVILRCVPISNHLYFYWYRQILGQKVEFLVSFYNNEISEKSEIFDDQFSVERPDGSNFTLKIRSTKLEDSAMYFCATKPDANQPQHFGDGTRLSIL.

The gene calls are TRBV9 and TRBJ2-3; D is perhaps TRBD1 (6 bases). Trimming removed 0 bases at V and 3 bases at J, with 14 bases between. This CDR3 is built from 16 residues. Germline V CDR1 and CDR2: SGDLS, YYNGEE. CDR3 DNA: TGTGCCAGCAGCGTAGGGTTCGGCAGGGGAACAGATACGCAGTATTTT. It encodes CASSVGFGRGTDTQYF.

The rearrangement links TRBV12-3 or TRBV12-4 to TRBJ1-1; D is uncertain. The CDR3 covers 13 residues. V lost 1 base and J 3 bases, leaving 6 bases between the germline ends. The CDR3 region is CASSLEQHTEAFF. The CDR3 DNA reads TGTGCCAGCAGTTTAGAACAGCACACTGAAGCTTTCTTT.

The chain uses TRBV19 and TRBJ1-3; no definite D call. There are 14 residues in the CDR3. CDR1 and CDR2 from the germline V gene are LNHDA and SQIVND (reference sequence). V shed 5 bases and J shed 4 bases, with 12 bases lying between them. The CDR3 sequence: CASSFVGPGNTIYF. The CDR3 DNA follows: TGTGCCAGTAGTTTTGTGGGTCCAGGAAACACCATATATTTT.

The count of this clone is one. The rearrangement links TRBV19 to TRBJ2-2, with TRBD2 as a possible D gene (6 bases). Germline CDR1 reads LNHDA; CDR2 reads SQIVND (reference sequence). The V gene lost 10 bases and the J gene lost 13 bases, with 16 bases spanning the gap. This CDR3 is 11 amino acids long. Written as DNA, the CDR3 is TGTGCCACTAGGGAGGACGGGTGGCTGTTTTTT. Residues: CATREDGWLFF.

This chain connects TRBV19 to TRBJ1-5; tentatively, D is TRBD1 (5 bases). CDR1 is LNHDA, CDR2 SQIVND, per germline (reference sequence). The CDR3 extends over 13 amino acids. Trimming pared 5 bases from V and 6 bases from J, leaving 11 bases between. CDR3 in DNA: TGTGCCAGTAGTCCGGACATACGTCAGCCCCAGCATTTT. Translated, it gives CASSPDIRQPQHF.

The chain couples TRBV29-1 to TRBJ2-1; D gene uncertain. V gave up 7 bases and J gave up 2 bases, with 6 bases separating them. Looked up from germline, CDR1 is SQVTM and CDR2 is ANQGSEA. The CDR3 extends over 11 amino acids. CDR3 in amino acids: CSGITYNEQFF. For the CDR3, the DNA is TGCAGCGGGATTACCTACAATGAGCAGTTCTTC.

The chain is built from TRBV30 and TRBJ1-1, with 8 bases fitting TRBD1. Germline V lookup: CDR1 GTSNPN, CDR2 SVGIG (reference sequence). This CDR3 is 16 amino acids long. The V and J ends lost 2 bases and 4 bases, in that order; junction bases with no gene match: 12. The CDR3 loop reads CAWSSPTGVRLTEAFF. CDR3 coding DNA: TGTGCCTGGAGTTCCCCGACAGGGGTCCGCCTCACTGAAGCTTTCTTT.

This chain links TRBV29-1 with TRBJ2-7, with D tentatively TRBD1 or TRBD2 (7 bases each). Deletions cut 6 bases from V and 3 bases from J, with 18 bases between. The CDR3 is made up of 14 amino acids. Germline CDR1 and CDR2: SQVTM and ANQGSEA. CDR3 amino acids: CSVVLTGEGYEQYF. CDR3 nucleotides: TGCAGCGTCGTCCTCACAGGGGAGGGCTACGAGCAGTACTTC.

This clone was recorded a few times. The chain joins TRBV18 to TRBJ2-3; either TRBD1 or TRBD2 may fit D (5 bases each). Trimming removed 2 bases from V and 0 bases from J, with 12 bases in between. This CDR3 comprises 16 residues. CDR1 KGHSH and CDR2 LQKENI come from the germline V gene. As DNA, the CDR3 is TGTGCCAGCTCACCATTTACTAGGGACAGCACAGATACGCAGTATTTT. Translated, it gives CASSPFTRDSTDTQYF.

About this clone: This clone may be a read error of a much larger clone one base away. The chain joins TRBV6-5 to TRBJ1-1; weak D call: TRBD1 (5 bases). The CDR3 covers 13 residues. V lost 10 bases and J 4 bases, leaving 16 bases between the germline ends. Germline V gives CDR1 MNHEY, CDR2 SVGAGI. In nucleotides, the CDR3 is TGTGCCACCGGGGCGGGACCCTTCACTGAAGCTTTCTTT. This sequence encodes CATGAGPFTEAFF.

The chain uses TRBV5-4 and TRBJ1-6; D is uncertain. Germline CDR1 SGHNT, CDR2 YYREEE (reference sequence). Trimming cost V 2 bases and J 8 bases, with 17 bases left between them. This CDR3 comprises 16 residues. The CDR3 DNA follows: TGTGCCAGCAGCTTCGAGGTCCAGGAAACTCATTCACCCCTCCACTTT. Its protein is CASSFEVQETHSPLHF.

This clone showed up just once. V and J are TRBV7-9 and TRBJ1-2; D call uncertain. This CDR3 has 11 amino acids. Deletions cut 5 bases from V and 6 bases from J, with 7 bases between. Germline V gives CDR1 SEHNR, CDR2 FQNEAQ (reference sequence). The CDR3: CASSLNNGYTF. The CDR3 DNA reads TGTGCCAGCAGCCTCAATAATGGCTACACCTTC. Together with reference TRBV7-9 and TRBJ1-2, the CDR3 gives the full variable domain: DTGVSQNPRHKITKRGQNVTFRCDPISEHNRLYWYRQTLGQGPEFLTYFQNEAQLEKSRLLSDRFSAERPKGSFSTLEIQRTEQGDSAMYLCASSLNNGYTFGSGTRLTVV.

V gene TRBV4-2 combines with J gene TRBJ2-7, with D possibly called TRBD1 or TRBD2 (5 bases each). CDR3 size: 13 residues. Germline V gives CDR1 LGHNA, CDR2 YNFKEQ. Trimming left V 4 bases short and J 5 bases short, with 12 bases between. The CDR3 loop is CASSPGRVDEQYF. The CDR3 DNA reads as TGTGCCAGCAGCCCGGGACGAGTCGACGAGCAGTACTTC.

The table lists this clone with a few counts. The chain links TRBV12-5 to TRBJ1-1; a possible D gene is TRBD1 (6 bases). Trimming stripped 2 bases from V and 3 bases from J, with 13 bases between. From germline, CDR1 is LGHNT and CDR2 FRNRAP. CDR3 size: 15 residues. CDR3 sequence (DNA): TGTGCTAGTGGTTTGCTAACAGGGTGGGACACTGAAGCTTTCTTT. It encodes CASGLLTGWDTEAFF.

The V call is TRBV6-1, the J call TRBJ2-3, with TRBD2 matching 8 bases. With V trimmed by 4 bases and J by 7 bases, 10 bases remained unmatched. Germline V lookup: CDR1 MNHNS, CDR2 SASEGT. This CDR3 spans 15 amino acids. DNA for the CDR3: TGTGCCAGCAGTGGGACTAGCAGGTGGACAAATACGCAGTATTTT. This encodes CASSGTSRWTNTQYF.

There are a few counts of this clone. CDR3: CASSLSGGRSNQPQHF. CDR3 DNA: TGTGCCAGCAGCTTATCGGGGGGCAGGAGCAATCAGCCCCAGCATTTT. The chain recombines TRBV7-6 with TRBJ1-5, with D possibly matching TRBD1 (6 bases). Trimming took 2 bases from V and 1 from J, leaving 12 bases between them. This CDR3 is 16 amino acids long. Germline-derived CDR1 and CDR2 are SGHVS and FNYEAQ.

This clone was recorded only once. The chain joins TRBV29-1 to TRBJ2-3; D may be TRBD1 (5 bases). Germline loops: CDR1 SQVTM, CDR2 ANQGSEA. Trimming left V 7 bases short and J 5 bases short, with 7 bases between. This CDR3 has 10 residues. CDR3 bases: TGCAGCGGACAGAAAGATACGCAGTATTTT. Protein: CSGQKDTQYF.

On this clone: Its ends do not fully match the called genes, so a read error is possible. The CDR3 DNA sequence: TGTGCCAGCAGTTCCCGGGACAGGGGTTATGAAAATCAGTCCCAGCATTTT. Amino acids: CASSSRDRGYENQSQHF. The chain is built from TRBV27 and TRBJ1-5; 10 bases are shared with TRBD1. CDR1 and CDR2 (germline): MNHEY, SMNVEV (reference sequence). This CDR3 comprises 17 residues.

DNA for the CDR3: TGTGCCTGGAGTCAAGGCGGGGAAATTAATGAAAAACTGTTTTTT. This sequence encodes CAWSQGGEINEKLFF. This chain uses TRBV30 with TRBJ1-4; no reliable D call. The V and J ends lost 2 bases and 4 bases respectively, with 14 bases between them. Germline V gives CDR1 GTSNPN, CDR2 SVGIG (reference sequence). This CDR3 region has 15 residues. The full variable domain, completed using reference TRBV30 and TRBJ1-4, is SQTIHQWPATLVQPVGSPLSLECTVEGTSNPNLYWYRQAAGRGLQLLFYSVGIGQISSEVPQNLSASRPQDRQFILSSKKLLLSDSGFYLCAWSQGGEINEKLFFGSGTQLSVL.

The chain has TRBV7-8 and TRBJ1-2, with D uncertain. The germline V and J ends were trimmed by 2 bases and 1 base, with 14 bases remaining between them. The CDR3 spans 16 residues. The germline gives CDR1 SGHVS, CDR2 FQNEAQ. CDR3 loop: CASSLTGTEFNYGYTF. The CDR3 region has the DNA TGTGCCAGCAGCTTAACCGGAACCGAGTTTAACTATGGCTACACCTTC. The complete variable domain, with remaining parts taken from reference TRBV7-8 and TRBJ1-2, reads GAGVSQSPRYKVAKRGQDVALRCDPISGHVSLFWYQQALGQGPEFLTYFQNEAQLDKSGLPSDRFFAERPEGSVSTLKIQRTQQEDSAVYLCASSLTGTEFNYGYTFGSGTRLTVV.

CDR3 region: CASSPSRTNTGELFF. In DNA form, the CDR3 reads TGTGCCAGTAGTCCAAGCCGCACTAACACCGGGGAGCTGTTTTTT. The V gene is TRBV19, the J gene TRBJ2-2; D is ambiguous. This CDR3 comprises 15 residues. V shed 5 bases and J shed 2 bases, with 12 bases lying between them. Per germline, CDR1 LNHDA and CDR2 SQIVND (reference sequence).

The V gene is TRBV4-1, the J gene TRBJ1-6; TRBD1 matches 7 bases. The J segment lost 3 bases and the V segment lost 0 bases, leaving 8 bases of the junction unmatched. CDR3 size: 18 residues. The germline CDR1 and CDR2 sequences are MGHRA and YSYEKL. The CDR3 bases are TGCGCCAGCAGCCAAGAGTGGGAGGGGGCGGTCTATAATTCACCCCTCCACTTT. Translating it yields CASSQEWEGAVYNSPLHF.

The rearrangement joins TRBV30 to TRBJ2-3; D possibly uses TRBD1 or TRBD2 (6 bases each). This CDR3 comprises 15 residues. V lost 4 bases to trimming and J lost 1 base, with 15 bases between them. Germline loops: CDR1 GTSNPN, CDR2 SVGIG (reference sequence). The CDR3 sequence is CAWTPRGVRTDTQYF. The CDR3 DNA reads as TGTGCCTGGACCCCGAGGGGGGTTCGCACAGATACGCAGTATTTT.

The chain has TRBV19 and TRBJ2-1; 10 nucleotides agree with TRBD2. Germline loops: CDR1 LNHDA, CDR2 SQIVND (reference sequence). Losses at the gene ends were 5 bases for V and 7 bases for J; bases not matched to a gene: 8. The length of the CDR3 is 15 residues. The CDR3 sequence: CASSSVTSGVNEQFF. The CDR3 region has the DNA TGTGCCAGTAGTTCTGTCACTAGCGGGGTTAATGAGCAGTTCTTC. Based on the CDR3 plus reference TRBV19 and TRBJ2-1, the full variable domain is DGGITQSPKYLFRKEGQNVTLSCEQNLNHDAMYWYRQDPGQGLRLIYYSQIVNDFQKGDIAEGYSVSREKKESFPLTVTSAQKNPTAFYLCASSSVTSGVNEQFFGPGTRLTVL.

The chain combines TRBV18 with TRBJ2-7; 7 bases are shared with TRBD1. Per germline, CDR1 KGHSH and CDR2 LQKENI. V lost 3 bases to trimming and J lost 3 bases; unmatched junction nucleotides: 5. The CDR3 contains 14 residues. The CDR3 DNA is TGTGCCAGCTCACCCCAGACAGGGAACTACGAGCAGTACTTC. Encoded protein: CASSPQTGNYEQYF.